These 9 T cell receptor beta chains originate from one sample sequenced in a study of shared clonotypes between healthy human individuals. Clones were sequenced by immunoSEQ multiplex PCR, and TCRdb holds only the in-frame ones, with some missing. The data contain some 1 million clones, about 74% of them singletons. Sequencing was done on a sample of memory CD4+ T cells sorted from blood. Subset reported: CD45RA-negative fraction. The receptors come from a man in his late teens or twenties in good health.

The chain has TRBV27 and TRBJ2-5; 14 bases align to TRBD2. The CDR3 length is 14 residues. V lost 8 bases and J lost 9; bases outside the gene matches: 8. The germline V gene encodes CDR1 MNHEY and CDR2 SMNVEV (reference sequence). CDR3 in amino acids: CASSGTSGGGSQYF. For the CDR3, the DNA is TGTGCCAGCTCCGGGACTAGCGGGGGTGGGTCCCAGTACTTC.

This clone occurred a few times. CDR3 in DNA: TGTGCCAGCAGGGCTAGACAGGGATATGATCAGCCCCAGCATTTT. Protein sequence: CASRARQGYDQPQHF. The chain has TRBV2 and TRBJ1-5; 7 nucleotides align to TRBD1. After removal of 6 bases from V and 5 bases from J, the junction contained 10 bases not matched to a gene. The germline V gene has CDR1 SNHLY and CDR2 FYNNEI. The CDR3 is made up of 15 amino acids.

The chain has TRBV2 and TRBJ2-5; maybe TRBD1 (5 bases). The ends were cut back, 7 bases at V and 8 bases at J, with 14 bases in the middle. CDR1 and CDR2 from the germline V gene are SNHLY and FYNNEI. The CDR3 has 12 residues. The DNA for the CDR3 is TGTGCCAGCACTCTGGGGCCCCAAACCCAGTACTTC. As protein: CASTLGPQTQYF.

This chain links TRBV11-2 with TRBJ2-1; 8 positions agree with TRBD1. CDR3 length: 13 amino acids. The J segment lost 9 bases and the V segment lost 4 bases, leaving 5 bases of the junction unmatched. CDR1 and CDR2 (germline): SGHAT, FQNNGV. CDR3 residues: CASSSDREAEQFF. Written as DNA, the CDR3 is TGTGCCAGCAGCTCGGACAGGGAAGCTGAGCAGTTCTTC.

V usage is TRBV7-2 and J usage is TRBJ2-1, with D perhaps matching TRBD2 (6 bases). Germline V gene sequence: CDR1 SGHTA, CDR2 FQGNSA. There are 14 residues in the CDR3. V was pared by 2 bases and J by 7 bases, with 12 bases between. This CDR3 reads CASSLKYGGNEQFF. The DNA of the CDR3 is TGTGCCAGCAGCTTAAAATATGGGGGGAATGAGCAGTTCTTC.

The chain couples TRBV7-2 to TRBJ2-3, with D tentatively TRBD2 (5 bases). Trimming stripped 7 bases from V and 6 bases from J, with 11 bases between. This CDR3 spans 12 amino acids. Germline V gene sequence: CDR1 SGHTA, CDR2 FQGNSA. CDR3 DNA sequence: TGTGCCAGCAATATGGGAGAGGATACGCAGTATTTT. This codes for CASNMGEDTQYF.

This clone was seen a few times. The rearrangement joins TRBV7-9 to TRBJ1-1; D is uncertain. Trimming stripped 7 bases from V and 2 bases from J, with 8 bases between. Germline loops: CDR1 SEHNR, CDR2 FQNEAQ (reference sequence). The length of the CDR3 is 12 residues. CDR3 sequence: CASNVGNTEAFF. CDR3 nucleotide sequence: TGTGCCAGCAACGTCGGTAACACTGAAGCTTTCTTT.

The rearrangement joins TRBV28 to TRBJ2-4, with a weak D call TRBD2 (6 bases). Trimming cost V 10 bases and J 6 bases, with 16 bases left between them. There are 13 residues in the CDR3. Germline loops: CDR1 MDHEN, CDR2 SYDVKM. This CDR3 reads CATWDRGGNIQYF. CDR3 nucleotides: TGTGCCACCTGGGACCGGGGAGGAAACATTCAGTACTTC.

This clone was picked up one time. The chain combines TRBV19 with TRBJ1-4; D gene unclear. Trimming cost V 6 bases and J 3 bases, with 8 bases left between them. Per germline, CDR1 LNHDA and CDR2 SQIVND (reference sequence). The CDR3 has 13 residues. CDR3 sequence (DNA): TGTGCCAGTAGACAAGGACCTAATGAAAAACTGTTTTTT. It translates to CASRQGPNEKLFF.